Below, 20 T cell receptor beta chains from the same sample are listed, as sequenced in a study of cytotoxic CD8 clonotypes in ibrutinib-treated CLL. The table came from immunoSEQ multiplex PCR; TCRdb's copy has only in-frame clones and leaves some out. The sample lists about 140,000 clones, more than 75% occurring once. The sequences come from PBMCs, collected after 24 months of ibrutinib treatment. The receptors come from a human donor with chronic lymphocytic leukemia.

This chain links TRBV28 with TRBJ1-5, with 8 bases fitting TRBD1. The CDR3 runs to 15 residues. The V segment lost 2 bases and the J segment 5 bases; nucleotides outside the gene matches: 5. Per germline, CDR1 MDHEN and CDR2 SYDVKM. Here the CDR3 DNA reads TGTGCCAGCAGTTTAGGGGACAGGCTTTATCAGCCCCAGCATTTT. The encoded protein is CASSLGDRLYQPQHF.

The gene calls are TRBV11-1 and TRBJ2-2, with D unresolved. CDR3 length: 14 residues. Trimming cost V 8 bases and J 3 bases, with 13 bases left between them. Per the germline V gene, CDR1 is SGHAT and CDR2 is FQDESV (reference sequence). In DNA form, the CDR3 reads TGTGCCAGCGGGGATCGGGTAGACACCGGGGAGCTGTTTTTT. Protein sequence: CASGDRVDTGELFF.

The genes are TRBV19 and TRBJ2-1, with D possibly TRBD2 on 6 matching bases. The CDR3 extends over 14 amino acids. Trimming stripped 3 bases from V and 7 bases from J, with 13 bases between. CDR1 is LNHDA and CDR2 is SQIVND in the germline V gene (reference sequence). The CDR3 here is CASSIDRERNEQFF. The CDR3 DNA reads as TGTGCCAGTAGTATCGACCGGGAGAGGAATGAGCAGTTCTTC.

V is TRBV28 and J is TRBJ2-5, with D hard to call. The CDR3 is 12 residues long. Trimming cost V 6 bases and J 5 bases, with 10 bases left between them. Looked up from germline, CDR1 is MDHEN and CDR2 is SYDVKM. CDR3 loop: CASSPGLETQYF. For the CDR3, the DNA is TGTGCCAGCAGCCCCGGGTTGGAGACCCAGTACTTC.

This clone was found a few times. This chain joins TRBV19 and TRBJ2-7; no clear D. There are 13 residues in the CDR3. Germline V gene sequence: CDR1 LNHDA, CDR2 SQIVND (reference sequence). V shed 10 bases and J shed 5 bases, with 18 bases lying between them. CDR3 DNA sequence: TGTGCCACCCGGGTGGTCGGCGCCCACGAGCAGTACTTC. This translates into CATRVVGAHEQYF. Full variable domain (missing parts from reference TRBV19 and TRBJ2-7): DGGITQSPKYLFRKEGQNVTLSCEQNLNHDAMYWYRQDPGQGLRLIYYSQIVNDFQKGDIAEGYSVSREKKESFPLTVTSAQKNPTAFYLCATRVVGAHEQYFGPGTRLTVT.

V gene TRBV28 combines with J gene TRBJ2-7; no firm D call. Germline values: CDR1 MDHEN, CDR2 SYDVKM. Trimming removed 10 bases at V and 4 bases at J, with 11 bases between. The CDR3 runs 11 residues. The CDR3 DNA is TGTGCCACCCAGGAAACTTACGAGCAGTACTTC. This gives the protein CATQETYEQYF.

The genes are TRBV18 and TRBJ2-7, with 9 positions matching TRBD1. Germline CDR1 KGHSH, CDR2 LQKENI. CDR3 length: 16 residues. The J segment lost 6 bases and the V segment lost 3 bases, leaving 12 bases of the junction unmatched. The CDR3 DNA follows: TGTGCCAGCTCACCTGCCGGGACAGGGCCCTTGGGCGAGCAGTACTTC. This translates into CASSPAGTGPLGEQYF.

J is TRBJ2-2 and V is TRBV6-6; D unresolved. This CDR3 is built from 11 residues. Germline V gene sequence: CDR1 MNHNY, CDR2 SVGAGI (reference sequence). V was pared by 6 bases and J by 5 bases, with 4 bases between. CDR3 amino acids: CASSRTGELFF. CDR3 DNA: TGTGCCAGCAGCAGGACCGGGGAGCTGTTTTTT.

V and J are TRBV19 and TRBJ1-1, with TRBD1 matching over 7 bases. Trimming at V came to 10 bases and at J to 1 base, leaving 6 bases not matched to a gene. In germline, CDR1 is LNHDA, CDR2 SQIVND (reference sequence). This CDR3 is 13 amino acids long. In DNA form, the CDR3 reads TGTGCCACCCAGGGGGACCAGAACACTGAAGCTTTCTTT. It specifies CATQGDQNTEAFF.

This clone has only one observation. Here the CDR3 reads CASTRQTNTEAFF. CDR3 coding DNA: TGTGCCAGCACCAGACAGACAAACACTGAAGCTTTCTTT. V and J are TRBV6-4 and TRBJ1-1; a weak D match, TRBD1 (5 bases). The CDR3 is made up of 13 amino acids. With 7 bases removed from V and 2 bases from J, the gap between germline ends came to 11 bases. Germline CDR1 is MRHNA and CDR2 is SNTAGT.

The gene calls are TRBV7-9 and TRBJ1-2; a weak D match, TRBD1 (6 bases). Trimming took off 0 bases at V and 7 bases at J, with 9 bases between the two ends. This CDR3 contains 13 residues. Germline-derived CDR1 and CDR2 are SEHNR and FQNEAQ (reference sequence). The DNA of the CDR3 is TGTGCCAGCAGCTTAGCGGGGGCCCCTGGCTACACCTTC. This codes for CASSLAGAPGYTF.

The V call is TRBV5-5, the J call TRBJ2-6, with D possibly called TRBD1 or TRBD2 (5 bases each). Germline V gene lookup returns CDR1 SGHKS and CDR2 YYEKEE (reference sequence). The V end was cut by 4 bases, the J end by 0 bases, with 14 bases between. This CDR3 region has 17 residues. CDR3 amino acids: CASSQEGPLSGANVLTF. Written as DNA, the CDR3 is TGTGCCAGCAGCCAAGAGGGGCCGCTCTCTGGGGCCAACGTCCTGACTTTC.

This rearrangement joins TRBV7-9 to TRBJ1-2; the match to TRBD1 covers 8 bases. Germline V gene sequence: CDR1 SEHNR, CDR2 FQNEAQ (reference sequence). The CDR3 covers 14 residues. Germline trimming cut 5 bases from V and 4 bases from J; bases unmatched to any gene: 6. The CDR3 sequence: CASSPQGAGYGYTF. The CDR3, as DNA: TGTGCCAGCAGCCCCCAGGGGGCGGGCTATGGCTACACCTTC.

The rearrangement joins TRBV6-5 to TRBJ1-2; TRBD1 is a possible D gene (5 bases). The V end was cut by 6 bases, the J end by 5 bases, with 16 bases between. This CDR3 has 14 residues. CDR1 is MNHEY and CDR2 is SVGAGI in the germline V gene. The CDR3 sequence: CASSNWGGGYGYTF. CDR3 DNA: TGTGCCAGCAGCAACTGGGGGGGAGGGTATGGCTACACCTTC.

The genes are TRBV7-8 and TRBJ2-5; D perhaps matches TRBD2 (6 bases). V lost 5 bases and J lost 5, with 12 bases in between. From germline, CDR1 is SGHVS and CDR2 FQNEAQ. This CDR3 region has 13 residues. CDR3 protein: CASSTSRGETQYF. In nucleotides, the CDR3 is TGTGCCAGCAGCACTAGTCGGGGGGAGACCCAGTACTTC.

The chain links TRBV2 to TRBJ2-3, with 7 bases fitting TRBD1. V was pared by 8 bases and J by 7 bases, with 9 bases of the junction left unmatched. The germline V gene has CDR1 SNHLY and CDR2 FYNNEI. This CDR3 contains 13 residues. This CDR3 reads CASPRQGPNTQYF. In nucleotides, the CDR3 is TGTGCCAGCCCCAGACAGGGTCCCAATACGCAGTATTTT.

This chain connects TRBV2 to TRBJ1-1; possibly TRBD1 for D (6 bases). This CDR3 contains 13 residues. Trimming removed 4 bases from V and 6 bases from J, with 12 bases in between. Germline V gene lookup returns CDR1 SNHLY and CDR2 FYNNEI. The CDR3 nucleotides are TGTGCCAGCAGTGTGAGGGGGGACGCTGAAGCTTTCTTT. This encodes CASSVRGDAEAFF.

This rearrangement joins TRBV28 to TRBJ2-7; 9 nucleotides line up with TRBD2. Germline CDR1 reads MDHEN; CDR2 reads SYDVKM. This CDR3 is built from 16 residues. After removal of 3 bases from V and 3 bases from J, the junction contained 9 bases not matched to a gene. The CDR3 spells CASSLGGRTSDYEQYF. DNA of the CDR3: TGTGCCAGCAGTTTGGGGGGGAGGACTAGCGACTACGAGCAGTACTTC.

The chain employs TRBV6-5 and TRBJ2-6, with 7 bases aligning to TRBD2. This CDR3 is built from 15 residues. J lost 8 bases, V lost 6 bases, and 10 bases had no gene match. Germline V gene data show CDR1 as MNHEY and CDR2 as SVGAGI. The CDR3 sequence: CASRQIAGATNVLTF. CDR3 bases: TGTGCCAGCAGGCAGATAGCGGGCGCCACCAACGTCCTGACTTTC.

V usage is TRBV5-1 and J usage is TRBJ2-7; D gene unclear. V shed 0 bases and J shed 7 bases, with 14 bases lying between them. CDR1 SGHRS and CDR2 YFSETQ come from the germline V gene. The length of the CDR3 is 14 residues. The CDR3 loop is CASSLGQPRGEQYF. CDR3 nucleotide sequence: TGCGCCAGCAGCTTGGGCCAACCCCGCGGTGAGCAGTACTTC.